This TCR beta chain was observed in a study of monozygotic twins with inflammatory bowel disease. Study results and caveats: Especially where disease activity was present, IBD patients had fewer clonotypes in common with others than healthy twins did. None of the different T cell subtypes could be distinguished from one another.

For this clonotype: Its target is not known.

After re-calling the 5' RACE reads, TCRdb lists one entry per CDR3 protein, DNA absent. In total, the table holds under 150,000 distinct CDR3 sequences. This TCR was recovered from a human donor with ulcerative colitis or Crohn's disease, or a healthy co-twin of an affected twin (not recorded which). The source material was blood.

The CDR3 region is CASSLGLGQGRAFF. The chain is built from TRBV13 and TRBJ1-1; TCRdb's D gene call, TRBD1, goes unchecked for lack of DNA. Germline-derived CDR1 and CDR2 are PRHDT and FYEKMQ (reference sequence). CDR3 length: 14 residues.